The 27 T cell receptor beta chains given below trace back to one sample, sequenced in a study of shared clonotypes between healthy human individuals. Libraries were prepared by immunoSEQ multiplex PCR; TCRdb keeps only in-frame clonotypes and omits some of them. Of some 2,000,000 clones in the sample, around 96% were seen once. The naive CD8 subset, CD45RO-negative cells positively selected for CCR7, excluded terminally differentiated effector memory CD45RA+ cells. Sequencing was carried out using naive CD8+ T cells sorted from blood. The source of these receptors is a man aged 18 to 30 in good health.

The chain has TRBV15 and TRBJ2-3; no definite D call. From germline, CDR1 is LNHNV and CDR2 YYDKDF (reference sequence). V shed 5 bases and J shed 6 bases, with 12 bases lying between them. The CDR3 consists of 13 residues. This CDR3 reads CATSHPEGDTQYF. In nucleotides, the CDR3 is TGTGCCACCAGCCATCCTGAAGGTGATACGCAGTATTTT.

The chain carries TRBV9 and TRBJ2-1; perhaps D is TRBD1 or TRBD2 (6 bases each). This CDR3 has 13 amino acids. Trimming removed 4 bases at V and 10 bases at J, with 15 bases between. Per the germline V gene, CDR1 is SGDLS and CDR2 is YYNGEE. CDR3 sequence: CASSLGGLAEQFF. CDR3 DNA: TGTGCCAGCAGCTTAGGGGGGCTAGCAGAGCAGTTCTTC.

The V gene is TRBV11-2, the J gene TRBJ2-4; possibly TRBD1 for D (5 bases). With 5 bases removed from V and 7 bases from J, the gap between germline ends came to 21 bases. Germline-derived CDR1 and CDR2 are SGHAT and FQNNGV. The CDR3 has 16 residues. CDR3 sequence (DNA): TGTGCCAGCAGCGCTCAGGGTGGGGTCACCGTTAACATTCAGTACTTC. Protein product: CASSAQGGVTVNIQYF.

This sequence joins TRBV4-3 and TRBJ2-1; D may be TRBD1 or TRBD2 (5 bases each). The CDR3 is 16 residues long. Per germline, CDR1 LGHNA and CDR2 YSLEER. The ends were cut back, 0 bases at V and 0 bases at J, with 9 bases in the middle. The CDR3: CASSQEWGSSYNEQFF. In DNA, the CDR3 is TGCGCCAGCAGCCAAGAATGGGGGAGCTCCTACAATGAGCAGTTCTTC.

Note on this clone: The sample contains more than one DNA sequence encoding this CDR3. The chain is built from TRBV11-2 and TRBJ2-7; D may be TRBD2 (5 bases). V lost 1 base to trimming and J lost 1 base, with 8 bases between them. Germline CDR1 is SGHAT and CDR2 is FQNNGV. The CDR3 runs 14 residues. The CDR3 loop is CASSLVRESYEQYF. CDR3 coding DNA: TGTGCCAGCAGCTTAGTTAGGGAGTCCTACGAGCAGTACTTC.

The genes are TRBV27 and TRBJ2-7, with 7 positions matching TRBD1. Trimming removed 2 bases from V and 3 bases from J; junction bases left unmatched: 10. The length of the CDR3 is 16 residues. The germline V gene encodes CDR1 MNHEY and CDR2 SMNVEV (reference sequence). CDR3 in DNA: TGTGCCAGCAGTTTAATCACGCCGACAGGGATCTACGAGCAGTACTTC. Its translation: CASSLITPTGIYEQYF.

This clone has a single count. CDR3 sequence (DNA): TGTGCCAGCAGTGGGACAGGGCTCGAGCAGTACTTC. This gives the protein CASSGTGLEQYF. This rearrangement joins TRBV28 to TRBJ2-7, with 9 bases aligning to TRBD1. The CDR3 consists of 12 residues. The germline gives CDR1 MDHEN, CDR2 SYDVKM. The J segment lost 6 bases and the V segment lost 5 bases, leaving 2 bases of the junction unmatched.

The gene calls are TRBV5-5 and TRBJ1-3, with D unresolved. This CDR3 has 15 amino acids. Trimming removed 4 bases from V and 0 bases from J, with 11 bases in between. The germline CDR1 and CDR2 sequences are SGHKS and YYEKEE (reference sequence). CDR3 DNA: TGTGCCAGCAGCGAGGACGGTTCCTCTGGAAACACCATATATTTT. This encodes CASSEDGSSGNTIYF.

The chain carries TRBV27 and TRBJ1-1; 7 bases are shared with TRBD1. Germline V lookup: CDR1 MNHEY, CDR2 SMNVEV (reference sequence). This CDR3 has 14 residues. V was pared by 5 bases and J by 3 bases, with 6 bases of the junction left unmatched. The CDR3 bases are TGTGCCAGCAGTATCGTTCAGGGGGACACTGAAGCTTTCTTT. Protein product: CASSIVQGDTEAFF.

The CDR3 region has the DNA TGCGCCAGCAGCCCCACAAAGGGGGCTACCGTATCCTACAATGAGCAGTTCTTC. Translated, it gives CASSPTKGATVSYNEQFF. The V call is TRBV4-1, the J call TRBJ2-1, with 7 bases aligning to TRBD1. The CDR3 loop spans 18 amino acids. Germline V lookup: CDR1 MGHRA, CDR2 YSYEKL. Trimming took 4 bases from V and 1 from J; bases not matched to a gene: 13.

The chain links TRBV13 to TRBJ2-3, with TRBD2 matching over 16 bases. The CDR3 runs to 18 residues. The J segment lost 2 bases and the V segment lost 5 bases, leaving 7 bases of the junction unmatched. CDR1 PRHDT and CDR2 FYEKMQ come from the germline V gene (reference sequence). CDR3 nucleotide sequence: TGTGCCAGCAGCCTGGGACTAGCGGGAGGGATTATCACAGATACGCAGTATTTT. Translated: CASSLGLAGGIITDTQYF.

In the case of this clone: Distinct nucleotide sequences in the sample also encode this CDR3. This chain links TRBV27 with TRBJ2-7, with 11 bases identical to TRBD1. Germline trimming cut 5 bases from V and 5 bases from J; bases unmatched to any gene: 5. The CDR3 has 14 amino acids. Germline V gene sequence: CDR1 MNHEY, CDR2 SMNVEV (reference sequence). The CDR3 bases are TGTGCCAGCAGTCTGGACAGGGGGCGAAACGAGCAGTACTTC. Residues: CASSLDRGRNEQYF.

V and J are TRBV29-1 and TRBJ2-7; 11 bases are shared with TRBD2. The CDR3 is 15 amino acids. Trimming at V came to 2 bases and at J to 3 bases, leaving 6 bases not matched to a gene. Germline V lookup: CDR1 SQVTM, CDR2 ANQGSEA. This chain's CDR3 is CSVETSGGQLYEQYF. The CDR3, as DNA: TGCAGCGTTGAAACTAGCGGGGGCCAGCTCTACGAGCAGTACTTC.

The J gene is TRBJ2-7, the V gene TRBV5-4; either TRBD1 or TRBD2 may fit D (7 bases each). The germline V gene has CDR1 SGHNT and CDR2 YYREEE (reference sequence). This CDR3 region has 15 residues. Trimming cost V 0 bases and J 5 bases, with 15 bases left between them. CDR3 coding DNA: TGTGCCAGCAGCTTGGGTCAGGGGGGGCCTGACGAGCAGTACTTC. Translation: CASSLGQGGPDEQYF.

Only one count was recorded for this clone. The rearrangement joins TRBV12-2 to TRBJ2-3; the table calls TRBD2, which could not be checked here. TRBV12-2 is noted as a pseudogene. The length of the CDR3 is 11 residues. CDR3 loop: CANASTDTQYF. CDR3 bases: TGTGCAAACGCGAGCACAGATACGCAGTATTTT.

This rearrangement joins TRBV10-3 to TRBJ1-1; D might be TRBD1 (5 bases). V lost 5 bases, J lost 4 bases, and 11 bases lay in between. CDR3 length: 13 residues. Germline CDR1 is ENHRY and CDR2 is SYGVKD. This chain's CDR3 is CAISSTDPTEAFF. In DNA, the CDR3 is TGTGCCATCAGTTCGACAGACCCCACTGAAGCTTTCTTT.

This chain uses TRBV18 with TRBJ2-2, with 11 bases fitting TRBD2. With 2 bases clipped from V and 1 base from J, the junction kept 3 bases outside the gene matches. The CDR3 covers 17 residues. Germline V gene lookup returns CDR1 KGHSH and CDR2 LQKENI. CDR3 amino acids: CASSPLGLAGNTGELFF. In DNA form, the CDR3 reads TGTGCCAGCTCACCATTAGGACTAGCGGGGAACACCGGGGAGCTGTTTTTT.

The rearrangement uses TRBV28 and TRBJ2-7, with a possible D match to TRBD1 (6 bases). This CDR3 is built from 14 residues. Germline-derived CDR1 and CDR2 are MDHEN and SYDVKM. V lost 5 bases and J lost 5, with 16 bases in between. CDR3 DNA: TGTGCCAGCAGTCCCCCTTGGGACAACAACGAGCAGTACTTC. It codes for CASSPPWDNNEQYF.

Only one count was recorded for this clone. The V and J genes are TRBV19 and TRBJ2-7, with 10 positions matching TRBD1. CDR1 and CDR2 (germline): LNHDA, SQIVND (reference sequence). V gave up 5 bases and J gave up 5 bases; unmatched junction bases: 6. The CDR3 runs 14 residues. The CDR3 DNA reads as TGTGCCAGTAGTCTGACAGGGGGCGACGACGAGCAGTACTTC. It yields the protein CASSLTGGDDEQYF. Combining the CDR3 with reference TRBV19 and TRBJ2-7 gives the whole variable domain DGGITQSPKYLFRKEGQNVTLSCEQNLNHDAMYWYRQDPGQGLRLIYYSQIVNDFQKGDIAEGYSVSREKKESFPLTVTSAQKNPTAFYLCASSLTGGDDEQYFGPGTRLTVT.

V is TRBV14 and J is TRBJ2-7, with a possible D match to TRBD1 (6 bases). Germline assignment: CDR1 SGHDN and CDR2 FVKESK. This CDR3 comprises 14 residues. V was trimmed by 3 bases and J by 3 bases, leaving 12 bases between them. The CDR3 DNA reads TGTGCCAGCAGCCACGAAGACAGGAACTACGAGCAGTACTTC. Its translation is CASSHEDRNYEQYF.

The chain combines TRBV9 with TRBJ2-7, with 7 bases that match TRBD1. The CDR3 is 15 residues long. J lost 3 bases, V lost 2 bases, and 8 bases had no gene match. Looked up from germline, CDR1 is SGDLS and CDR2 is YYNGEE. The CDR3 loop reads CASSVTGTDHYEQYF. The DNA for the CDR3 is TGTGCCAGCAGCGTTACCGGGACAGATCACTACGAGCAGTACTTC.

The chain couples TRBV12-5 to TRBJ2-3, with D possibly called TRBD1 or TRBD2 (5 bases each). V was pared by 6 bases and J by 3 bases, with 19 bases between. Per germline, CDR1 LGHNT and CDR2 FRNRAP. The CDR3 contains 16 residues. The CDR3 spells CASGEEIGGTTDTQYF. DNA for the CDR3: TGTGCTAGTGGGGAGGAAATTGGGGGTACGACAGATACGCAGTATTTT.

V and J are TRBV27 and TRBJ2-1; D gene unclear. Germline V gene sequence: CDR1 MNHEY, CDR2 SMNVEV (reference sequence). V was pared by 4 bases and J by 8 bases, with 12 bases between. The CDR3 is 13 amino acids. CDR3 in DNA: TGTGCCAGCAGTTATAACGGTTTGGATGAGCAGTTCTTC. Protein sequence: CASSYNGLDEQFF.

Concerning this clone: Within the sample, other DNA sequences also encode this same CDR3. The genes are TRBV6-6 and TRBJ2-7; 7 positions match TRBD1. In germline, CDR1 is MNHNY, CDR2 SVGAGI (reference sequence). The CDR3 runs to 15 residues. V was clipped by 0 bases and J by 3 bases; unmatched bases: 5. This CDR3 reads CASSYSGDRVYEQYF. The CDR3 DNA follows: TGTGCCAGCAGTTACTCGGGAGACAGGGTCTACGAGCAGTACTTC.

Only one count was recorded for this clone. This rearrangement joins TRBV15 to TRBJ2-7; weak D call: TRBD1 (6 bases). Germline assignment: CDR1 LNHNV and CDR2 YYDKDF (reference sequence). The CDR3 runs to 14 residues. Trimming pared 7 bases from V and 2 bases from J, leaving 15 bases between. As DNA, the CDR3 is TGTGCCACCAACTCCCGGGACAATCCCTACGAGCAGTACTTC. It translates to CATNSRDNPYEQYF.

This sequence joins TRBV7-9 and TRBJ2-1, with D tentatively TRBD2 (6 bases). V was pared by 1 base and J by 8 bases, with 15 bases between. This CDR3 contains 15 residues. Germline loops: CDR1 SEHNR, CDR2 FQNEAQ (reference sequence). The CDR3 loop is CASSLGAGPADEQFF. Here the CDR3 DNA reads TGTGCCAGCAGCTTAGGGGCGGGACCGGCAGATGAGCAGTTCTTC.

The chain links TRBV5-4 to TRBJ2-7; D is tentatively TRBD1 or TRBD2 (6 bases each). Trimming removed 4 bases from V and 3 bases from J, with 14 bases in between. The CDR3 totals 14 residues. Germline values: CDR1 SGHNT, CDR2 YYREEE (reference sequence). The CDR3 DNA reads TGTGCCAGCAGCCCGGGGGCAGGGGACTACGAGCAGTACTTC. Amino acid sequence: CASSPGAGDYEQYF.